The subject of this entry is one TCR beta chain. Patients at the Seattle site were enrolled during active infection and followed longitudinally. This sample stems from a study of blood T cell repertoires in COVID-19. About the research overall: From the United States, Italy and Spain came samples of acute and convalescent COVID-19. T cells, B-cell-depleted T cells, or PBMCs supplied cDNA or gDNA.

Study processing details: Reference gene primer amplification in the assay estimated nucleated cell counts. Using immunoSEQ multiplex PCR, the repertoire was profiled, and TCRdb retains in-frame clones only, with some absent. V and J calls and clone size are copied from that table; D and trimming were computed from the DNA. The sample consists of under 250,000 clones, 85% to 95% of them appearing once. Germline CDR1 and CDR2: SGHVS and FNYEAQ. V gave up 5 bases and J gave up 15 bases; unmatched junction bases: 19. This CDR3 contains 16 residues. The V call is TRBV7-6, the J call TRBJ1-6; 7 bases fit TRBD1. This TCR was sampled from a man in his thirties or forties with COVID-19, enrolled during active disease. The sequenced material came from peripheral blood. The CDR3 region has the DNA TGTGCCAGCAGCAGGACCCCAGGGGGTATTTGGGAGAACCTCCACTTT. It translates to CASSRTPGGIWENLHF.